Presented here are 25 T cell receptor beta chains from one specimen sequenced in a study of cytomegalovirus exposure and HLA in healthy donors. Primers included in the PCR were 60 Vbeta and 13 Jbeta primers. The table came from immunoSEQ multiplex PCR; TCRdb's copy has only in-frame clones and leaves some out. The profile shows about 90,000 clones, around 66% of them singletons. The sample comprised PBMCs. Source of these receptors: a man aged 30-40 years in good health and CMV-seronegative.

This chain joins TRBV9 and TRBJ2-1, with D maybe TRBD2 (5 bases). V was cut by 6 bases and J by 12 bases, with 22 bases left in between. The CDR3 covers 14 residues. Germline loops: CDR1 SGDLS, CDR2 YYNGEE. CDR3 in amino acids: CASTAGHFQHGQFF. CDR3 bases: TGTGCCAGCACCGCGGGCCACTTCCAACATGGGCAGTTCTTC.

CDR3 in DNA: TGTGCCACCAGCAGAGAGGGCTACGGGGCCAACGTCCTGACTTTC. Amino acids: CATSREGYGANVLTF. This chain uses TRBV15 with TRBJ2-6; the D is unclear. The CDR3 length is 15 residues. Trimming shortened V by 0 bases and J by 4 bases, and 7 bases separated the two germline ends. Germline V gene data show CDR1 as LNHNV and CDR2 as YYDKDF (reference sequence).

The genes are TRBV28 and TRBJ1-1; 9 bases fit TRBD1. J lost 6 bases, V lost 6 bases, and 14 bases had no gene match. Per germline, CDR1 MDHEN and CDR2 SYDVKM. CDR3 length equals 16 residues. CDR3 coding DNA: TGTGCCAGCAGCCCCCTATTGGGACAGGGTAGTCCTGAAGCTTTCTTT. Translating it yields CASSPLLGQGSPEAFF.

This clone has only one observation. The chain couples TRBV15 to TRBJ2-2; D possibly corresponds to TRBD1 (6 bases). The germline gives CDR1 LNHNV, CDR2 YYDKDF (reference sequence). The CDR3 covers 18 residues. V was pared by 1 base and J by 3 bases, with 18 bases between. CDR3 nucleotides: TGTGCCACCAGCAGAGGATGGGGCGGAAAGGGGGACACCGGGGAGCTGTTTTTT. Translated, it gives CATSRGWGGKGDTGELFF.

The V gene is TRBV7-9, the J gene TRBJ1-5; 10 bases line up with TRBD1. After removal of 1 base from V and 2 bases from J, the junction contained 2 bases not matched to a gene. The CDR3 sequence is 16 residues long. Germline V gene sequence: CDR1 SEHNR, CDR2 FQNEAQ (reference sequence). The CDR3 region has the DNA TGTGCCAGCAGCTTAGGGGACAGGGGTGGCAATCAGCCCCAGCATTTT. Translated, it gives CASSLGDRGGNQPQHF.

The chain combines TRBV5-1 with TRBJ2-7, with a tentative D call TRBD2 (5 bases). The V and J ends lost 0 bases and 5 bases respectively, with 12 bases between them. CDR3 length: 14 amino acids. CDR1 and CDR2 (germline): SGHRS, YFSETQ. This CDR3 is CASSLEGVKDEQYF. The CDR3 DNA sequence: TGCGCCAGCAGCTTGGAGGGAGTAAAGGACGAGCAGTACTTC.

The gene calls are TRBV30 and TRBJ1-4; a weak D match, TRBD1 (5 bases). Germline assignment: CDR1 GTSNPN and CDR2 SVGIG (reference sequence). The ends were cut back, 0 bases at V and 4 bases at J, with 21 bases in the middle. There are 18 residues in the CDR3. This CDR3 reads CAWSVTRTTGGINEKLFF. CDR3 coding DNA: TGTGCCTGGAGTGTAACCCGGACGACCGGGGGGATTAATGAAAAACTGTTTTTT.

The chain recombines TRBV9 with TRBJ2-3, with TRBD2 matching 8 bases. The CDR3 sequence is 15 residues long. The V gene end was trimmed by 4 bases and the J gene end by 3 bases; junction bases not matched to a gene: 7. Germline loops: CDR1 SGDLS, CDR2 YYNGEE. The CDR3 loop reads CASSPRASGTDTQYF. CDR3 sequence (DNA): TGTGCCAGCAGCCCACGTGCTAGCGGGACAGATACGCAGTATTTT.

The gene calls are TRBV5-8 and TRBJ2-5; D gene unclear. Trimming cost V 2 bases and J 2 bases, with 10 bases left between them. The CDR3 loop spans 14 amino acids. From germline, CDR1 is SGHTS and CDR2 YDEGEE. The CDR3 DNA is TGTGCCAGCAGCTTTGGTACCCTACAAGAGACCCAGTACTTC. Translating it yields CASSFGTLQETQYF.

The chain combines TRBV6-6 with TRBJ2-5, with 7 bases aligning to TRBD1. J gave up 3 bases and V 4 bases, and 5 bases lay outside the gene matches. Germline V gene sequence: CDR1 MNHNY, CDR2 SVGAGI (reference sequence). This CDR3 region has 14 residues. The chain's CDR3 is CASSSPGQKETQYF. CDR3 nucleotides: TGTGCCAGCAGTTCGCCGGGACAGAAAGAGACCCAGTACTTC.

This clone was detected a few times. CDR3 amino acids: CASSLGGDGNQPQHF. The CDR3 nucleotides read TGTGCCAGCAGCCTAGGAGGGGATGGCAATCAGCCCCAGCATTTT. The gene calls are TRBV28 and TRBJ1-5; TRBD1 is a possible D gene (5 bases). This CDR3 has 15 residues. Looked up from germline, CDR1 is MDHEN and CDR2 is SYDVKM. V was shortened by 6 bases and J by 2 bases, with 14 bases between the two germline ends. The full variable domain, with the rest looked up from reference TRBV28 and TRBJ1-5, is DVKVTQSSRYLVKRTGEKVFLECVQDMDHENMFWYRQDPGLGLRLIYFSYDVKMKEKGDIPEGYSVSREKKERFSLILESASTNQTSMYLCASSLGGDGNQPQHFGDGTRLSIL.

This clone was counted a few times. This chain joins TRBV4-3 and TRBJ1-2; D is possibly TRBD1 (6 bases). CDR1 and CDR2 from the germline V gene are LGHNA and YSLEER. The V and J ends lost 0 bases and 4 bases respectively, with 21 bases between them. This CDR3 contains 18 residues. In nucleotides, the CDR3 is TGCGCCAGCAGCCAAGAGGGCCCGGGGGGCGGTATTAGCTATGGCTACACCTTC. This gives the protein CASSQEGPGGGISYGYTF.

Regarding this clone: At one end the junction does not follow the germline gene, possibly because of a read error. This chain links TRBV7-7 with TRBJ2-7, with 7 bases matching TRBD1. Germline V gene lookup returns CDR1 SSHAT and CDR2 FNYEAQ (reference sequence). The CDR3 spans 18 residues. For the CDR3, the DNA is TGTGCTAGCAGACGATTCCTACGGCGCCTGACAGGGTTATACGAGCAGTACTTC. Translated: CASRRFLRRLTGLYEQYF.

V and J are TRBV4-3 and TRBJ2-3; the D gene is possibly TRBD1 (6 bases). The CDR3 is made up of 15 amino acids. V lost 0 bases and J lost 1, with 8 bases in between. Per germline, CDR1 LGHNA and CDR2 YSLEER. The CDR3 is CASSQDYRGTDTQYF. CDR3 in DNA: TGCGCCAGCAGCCAAGATTACAGGGGCACAGATACGCAGTATTTT.

V gene TRBV19 combines with J gene TRBJ1-1; D ambiguous. Germline V CDR1 and CDR2: LNHDA, SQIVND (reference sequence). The CDR3 spans 12 residues. Trimming removed 3 bases at V and 4 bases at J, with 6 bases between. The chain's CDR3 is CASSMIATEAFF. CDR3 DNA sequence: TGTGCCAGTAGTATGATAGCCACTGAAGCTTTCTTT.

V and J are TRBV15 and TRBJ2-3, with D tentatively TRBD2 (6 bases). V was pared by 3 bases and J by 4 bases, with 11 bases between. Looked up from germline, CDR1 is LNHNV and CDR2 is YYDKDF (reference sequence). The CDR3 totals 14 residues. The CDR3 DNA reads TGTGCCACCAGCAGCACTTGGGGGGCAGATACGCAGTATTTT. It specifies CATSSTWGADTQYF.

The chain joins TRBV19 to TRBJ1-4; 7 bases map to TRBD1. CDR1 is LNHDA and CDR2 is SQIVND in the germline V gene (reference sequence). This CDR3 has 14 amino acids. Germline trimming cut 3 bases from V and 6 bases from J; bases unmatched to any gene: 4. The CDR3 sequence: CASSISGTDEKLFF. In DNA form, the CDR3 reads TGTGCCAGTAGTATCTCCGGGACAGATGAAAAACTGTTTTTT.

This clone has just a few counts. The CDR3 spells CASRVTGFGSSAQHF. The CDR3 DNA reads as TGTGCCAGCAGGGTGACAGGGTTCGGTAGTTCGGCCCAGCATTTT. V and J are TRBV6-5 and TRBJ1-5, with TRBD1 matching 7 bases. Trimming removed 6 bases from V and 11 bases from J; junction bases left unmatched: 16. The CDR3 covers 15 residues. Germline V gene data show CDR1 as MNHEY and CDR2 as SVGAGI.

The V gene is TRBV9, the J gene TRBJ2-2; 7 nucleotides align to TRBD2. Per the germline V gene, CDR1 is SGDLS and CDR2 is YYNGEE. The CDR3 is 16 residues long. Trimming cost V 4 bases and J 0 bases; bases outside gene matches: 6. CDR3 amino acids: CASSLRLAPNTGELFF. DNA for the CDR3: TGTGCCAGCAGCCTTCGACTAGCTCCGAACACCGGGGAGCTGTTTTTT.

V gene TRBV14 combines with J gene TRBJ2-2; 7 bases match TRBD2. Germline CDR1 SGHDN, CDR2 FVKESK. The V segment lost 4 bases and the J segment 4 bases; nucleotides outside the gene matches: 15. This CDR3 comprises 18 residues. The CDR3 loop is CASSPRGAGTAGTGELFF. The CDR3 region has the DNA TGTGCCAGCAGCCCTCGGGGAGCGGGGACCGCGGGCACCGGGGAGCTGTTTTTT.

This clone showed up just a few times. The chain carries TRBV4-3 and TRBJ1-4; 8 bases are shared with TRBD1. This CDR3 has 19 residues. The V gene's germline CDR1 is LGHNA and CDR2 YSLEER. Trimming cost V 0 bases and J 0 bases; bases outside gene matches: 9. The CDR3 loop is CASSQDGTGGIATNEKLFF. The CDR3 DNA follows: TGCGCCAGCAGCCAAGATGGGACAGGAGGGATCGCAACTAATGAAAAACTGTTTTTT.

The J gene is TRBJ2-7, the V gene TRBV19; 7 nucleotides align to TRBD2. Germline lookup yields CDR1 LNHDA and CDR2 SQIVND (reference sequence). Trimming took 2 bases from V and 10 from J; bases not matched to a gene: 8. This CDR3 is built from 13 residues. CDR3 sequence: CASSIMGRGPQYF. CDR3 DNA sequence: TGTGCCAGTAGTATAATGGGGAGGGGACCCCAGTACTTC. The full variable domain, rest sourced from reference TRBV19 and TRBJ2-7, is DGGITQSPKYLFRKEGQNVTLSCEQNLNHDAMYWYRQDPGQGLRLIYYSQIVNDFQKGDIAEGYSVSREKKESFPLTVTSAQKNPTAFYLCASSIMGRGPQYFGPGTRLTVT.

V gene TRBV7-6 combines with J gene TRBJ2-7; 8 bases fit TRBD2. V shed 5 bases and J 4 bases; nucleotides not matched to a gene: 13. Germline V gene sequence: CDR1 SGHVS, CDR2 FNYEAQ. The CDR3 runs to 16 residues. The CDR3 nucleotides are TGTGCCAGCAGCCGGAGGCCGGGACTAGACCCTTACGAGCAGTACTTC. Translation: CASSRRPGLDPYEQYF. Variable domain in full (rest from reference TRBV7-6 and TRBJ2-7): GAGVSQSPRYKVTKRGQDVALRCDPISGHVSLYWYRQALGQGPEFLTYFNYEAQQDKSGLPNDRFSAERPEGSISTLTIQRTEQRDSAMYRCASSRRPGLDPYEQYFGPGTRLTVT.

On this clone itself: One end of the junction does not line up with germline, which may come from a read error. The chain has TRBV7-9 and TRBJ2-1, with TRBD1 as a possible D gene (6 bases). The CDR3 loop spans 12 amino acids. Germline values: CDR1 SEHNR, CDR2 FQNEAQ (reference sequence). CDR3 coding DNA: TGTTCCAGCAGCCAACAGGGCAATGAGCAGTTCTTC. Protein sequence: CSSSQQGNEQFF.

As DNA, the CDR3 is TGCGCCAGCAGCGGAGCGGGGGGGAAAGATACGCAGTATTTT. Amino acid sequence: CASSGAGGKDTQYF. The J gene is TRBJ2-3, the V gene TRBV5-1, with TRBD2 matching 10 bases. The CDR3 loop spans 14 amino acids. Germline CDR1 reads SGHRS; CDR2 reads YFSETQ. With V trimmed by 4 bases and J by 5 bases, 4 bases remained unmatched.